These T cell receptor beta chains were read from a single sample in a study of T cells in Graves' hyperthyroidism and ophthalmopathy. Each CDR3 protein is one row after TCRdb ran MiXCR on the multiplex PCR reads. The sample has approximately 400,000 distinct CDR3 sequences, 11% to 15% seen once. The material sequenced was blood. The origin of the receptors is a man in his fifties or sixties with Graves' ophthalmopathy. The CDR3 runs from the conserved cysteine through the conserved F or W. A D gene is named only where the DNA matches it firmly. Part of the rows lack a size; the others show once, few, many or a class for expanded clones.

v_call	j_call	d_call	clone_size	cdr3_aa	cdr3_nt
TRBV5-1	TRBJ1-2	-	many	CASSLEQPNYGYTF	TGCGCCAGCAGCTTGGAACAGCCCAACTATGGCTACACCTTC
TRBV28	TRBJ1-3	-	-	CASREPDGYSGNTIYF	TGTGCCAGCAGGGAGCCAGACGGTTACTCTGGAAACACCATATATTTT
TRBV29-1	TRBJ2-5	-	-	CSVERDSQETQYF	TGCAGCGTTGAGAGGGACTCCCAAGAGACCCAGTACTTC
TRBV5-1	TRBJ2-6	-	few	CASSFLLQAGSSGANVLTF	TGCGCCAGCAGCTTCTTATTACAAGCGGGCTCCTCTGGGGCCAACGTCCTGACTTTC
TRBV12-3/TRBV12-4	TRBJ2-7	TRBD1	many	CASSLQGSYEQYF	TGTGCCAGCAGTCTACAGGGGTCCTACGAGCAGTACTTC
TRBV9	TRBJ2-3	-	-	CASSATARSGTRTDTQYF	TGTGCCAGCAGCGCCACCGCTCGTAGCGGCACACGCACAGATACGCAGTATTTT
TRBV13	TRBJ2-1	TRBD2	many	CASSTQVGLARNEQFF	TGTGCCAGCAGCACCCAGGTGGGACTAGCTCGGAATGAGCAGTTCTTC
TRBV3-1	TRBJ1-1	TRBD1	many	CASSRDRYTEAFF	TGTGCCAGCAGCCGGGACAGATACACTGAAGCTTTCTTT
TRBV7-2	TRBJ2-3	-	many	CASSSIVDTQYF	TGTGCCAGCAGCTCAATAGTAGATACGCAGTATTTT
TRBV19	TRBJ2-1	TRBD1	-	CASSIVGTGRNEQFF	TGTGCCAGTAGTATAGTGGGGACAGGGAGGAATGAGCAGTTCTTC
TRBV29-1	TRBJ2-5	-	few	CSVDVEETQYF	TGCAGCGTTGATGTAGAAGAGACCCAGTACTTC
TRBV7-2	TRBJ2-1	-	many	CASLWGLHNEQFF	TGTGCCAGCCTCTGGGGATTACACAATGAGCAGTTCTTC
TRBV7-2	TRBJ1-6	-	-	CASSLARTDNSPLHF	TGTGCCAGCAGCTTAGCTCGGACGGATAATTCACCCCTCCACTTT
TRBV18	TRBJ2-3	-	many	CASSPSLSQGTDTQYF	TGTGCCAGCTCACCATCCCTTTCACAGGGCACAGATACGCAGTATTTT
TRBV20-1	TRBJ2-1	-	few	CSARDEGFYNEQFF	TGCAGTGCTAGAGACGAGGGGTTCTACAATGAGCAGTTCTTC
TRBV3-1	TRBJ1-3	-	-	CASSLQAFSGNTIYF	TGTGCCAGCAGTTTACAGGCCTTCTCTGGAAACACCATATATTTT
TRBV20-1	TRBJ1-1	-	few	CSAGGGRGNTEAFF	TGCAGTGCTGGGGGGGGCAGGGGGAACACTGAAGCTTTCTTT
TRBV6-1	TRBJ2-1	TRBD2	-	CASSTRGDNEQFF	TGTGCCAGCAGCACCCGGGGGGACAATGAGCAGTTCTTC
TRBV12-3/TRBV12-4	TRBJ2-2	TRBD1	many	CASGTGGGTGELFF	TGTGCCAGTGGGACAGGGGGAGGGACCGGGGAGCTGTTTTTT
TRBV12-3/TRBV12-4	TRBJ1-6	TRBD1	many	CASSRDRGLSPLHF	TGTGCCAGCAGCCGGGACAGGGGGCTGTCACCCCTCCACTTT
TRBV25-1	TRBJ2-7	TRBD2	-	CASSANGGEETSGSYEQYF	TGTGCCAGCAGTGCCAACGGAGGGGAAGAGACTAGCGGGAGCTACGAGCAGTACTTC
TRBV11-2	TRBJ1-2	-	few	CASSLGRARGSYGYTF	TGTGCCAGCAGCTTAGGTCGGGCTCGGGGGAGCTATGGCTACACCTTC
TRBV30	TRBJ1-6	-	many	CAWSREDSPLHF	TGTGCCTGGAGCAGGGAGGACTCACCCCTCCACTTT
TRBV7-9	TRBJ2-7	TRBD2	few	CASIRLADSYEQYF	TGTGCCAGCATCCGACTAGCGGATTCCTACGAGCAGTACTTC
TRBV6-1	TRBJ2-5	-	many	CASSERWGWAQETQYF	TGTGCCAGCAGTGAACGGTGGGGTTGGGCCCAAGAGACCCAGTACTTC
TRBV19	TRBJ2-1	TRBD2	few	CASSKPSGAYNEQFF	TGTGCCAGTAGCAAACCTAGCGGTGCCTACAATGAGCAGTTCTTC
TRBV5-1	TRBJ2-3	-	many	CASSLLQRTDTQYF	TGCGCCAGCAGCTTGTTACAGCGCACAGATACGCAGTATTTT
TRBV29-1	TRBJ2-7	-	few	CSVGRGFYEQYF	TGCAGCGTTGGCCGAGGATTTTACGAGCAGTACTTC
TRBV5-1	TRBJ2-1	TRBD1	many	CASSLRQGASEQFF	TGCGCCAGCAGCTTGCGCCAGGGGGCGAGTGAGCAGTTCTTC
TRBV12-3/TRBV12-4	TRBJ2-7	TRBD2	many	CASSLVTSGAYEQYF	TGTGCCAGCAGTTTAGTGACTAGCGGAGCCTACGAGCAGTACTTC
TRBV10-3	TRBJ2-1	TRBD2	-	CAISGYRGSGRSNEQFF	TGTGCCATCAGTGGGTATCGGGGGAGCGGGAGGTCCAATGAGCAGTTCTTC
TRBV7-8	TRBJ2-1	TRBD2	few	CASSSRVLAGADNEQFF	TGTGCCAGCAGCAGTAGGGTTTTAGCGGGAGCTGACAATGAGCAGTTCTTC
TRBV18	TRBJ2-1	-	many	CASSPPGKNSGSSYNEQFF	TGTGCCAGCTCACCACCGGGCAAAAATAGCGGCAGCTCCTACAATGAGCAGTTCTTC
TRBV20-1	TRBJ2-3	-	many	CSARGGKRDTQYF	TGCAGTGCTAGAGGCGGTAAGAGGGATACGCAGTATTTT
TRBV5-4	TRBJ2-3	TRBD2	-	CASSLVTSGSTDTQYF	TGTGCCAGCAGCTTGGTAACTAGCGGGAGTACAGATACGCAGTATTTT
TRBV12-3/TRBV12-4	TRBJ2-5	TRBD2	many	CASSQPGTRIAQYF	TGTGCCAGCAGCCAACCCGGGACTAGGATAGCCCAGTACTTC
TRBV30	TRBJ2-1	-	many	CAWRQLTNLEVSYNEQFF	TGTGCCTGGAGGCAACTAACTAACCTCGAGGTGTCTTACAATGAGCAGTTCTTC
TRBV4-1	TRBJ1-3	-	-	CASSQDSGAGKLSGNTIYF	TGCGCCAGCAGCCAAGATTCTGGGGCCGGAAAACTCTCTGGAAACACCATATATTTT
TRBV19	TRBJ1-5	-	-	CASSDGQFLPQHF	TGTGCCAGTAGTGACGGACAATTCCTGCCCCAGCATTTT
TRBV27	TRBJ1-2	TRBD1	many	CASSSRDRGYINGYTF	TGTGCCAGCAGTTCCCGGGACAGGGGATATATAAATGGCTACACCTTC
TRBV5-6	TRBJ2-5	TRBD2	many	CASSLYSGDDRETQYF	TGTGCCAGCAGCTTGTATAGCGGGGACGACCGAGAGACCCAGTACTTC
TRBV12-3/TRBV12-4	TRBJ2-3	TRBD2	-	CASSLRPSGPSTDTQYF	TGTGCCAGCAGTTTAAGGCCTAGCGGACCTAGCACAGATACGCAGTATTTT
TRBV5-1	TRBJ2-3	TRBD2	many	CASSLVGRGPDTQYF	TGCGCCAGCAGCTTGGTCGGGAGGGGCCCAGATACGCAGTATTTT
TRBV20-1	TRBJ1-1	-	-	CSARPRRYFEAFF	TGCAGTGCTAGGCCCCGCAGATACTTTGAAGCTTTCTTT
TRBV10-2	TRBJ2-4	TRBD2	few	CASSETRLSGRAQYIQYF	TGCGCCAGCAGCGAGACCCGTCTTAGCGGGAGGGCTCAGTACATTCAGTACTTC
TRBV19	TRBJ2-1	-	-	CASSVLLPQRGTYNEQFF	TGTGCCAGTAGCGTCCTCTTACCCCAACGGGGGACCTACAATGAGCAGTTCTTC
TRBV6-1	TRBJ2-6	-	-	CASSAAGSTGANVLTF	TGTGCCAGCAGTGCGGCCGGGAGCACTGGGGCCAACGTCCTGACTTTC
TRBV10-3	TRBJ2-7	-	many	CAISPLEGRVHEQYF	TGTGCCATCAGTCCTCTTGAGGGCCGCGTCCACGAGCAGTACTTC